These T cell receptor beta chains were read from a single sample in a study of T-cell memory formation after mild COVID-19. TCRdb re-called the 5' RACE reads through MiXCR, storing one row per CDR3 protein. The sample has around 200,000 distinct CDR3 sequences; about 10% are singletons. Sequenced input: PBMCs or a T cell subset sorted from them (not recorded which). Receptors were obtained from a man between 18 and 29 years old who had mild COVID-19 (a few samples of this study predate the infection). Cell type and time point are not known. The CDR3 runs from the conserved cysteine through the conserved F or W. The D gene is left open where the match is weak. Clone size is not always given. Where it is, it says once, few, many or a class for expanded clones.

few	TRBJ2-5	TRBV7-9	-	CASSAVGAETQYF	TGTGCCAGCAGCGCGGTGGGGGCAGAGACCCAGTACTTC
few	TRBJ1-2	TRBV29-1	-	CSVEEGADHYGYTF	TGCAGCGTTGAAGAAGGGGCAGACCACTATGGCTACACCTTC
few	TRBJ1-3	TRBV18	-	CASSPSGLGNTIYF	TGTGCCAGCTCACCGTCGGGACTCGGAAACACCATATATTTT
-	TRBJ1-1	TRBV14	-	CASSQDPHRTHTEAFF	TGTGCCAGCAGCCAAGATCCCCACAGGACTCACACTGAAGCTTTCTTT
few	TRBJ2-4	TRBV4-2	-	CASSQEARGLAKNIQYF	TGTGCCAGCAGCCAAGAAGCTCGAGGGCTAGCCAAAAACATTCAGTACTTC
few	TRBJ1-3	TRBV5-1	-	CASGEGPTGNTIYF	TGCGCCAGTGGGGAGGGTCCGACTGGAAACACCATATATTTT
-	TRBJ1-1	TRBV7-9	TRBD1	CASSPLRFQGGNTEAFF	TGTGCCAGCAGCCCCCTAAGGTTTCAGGGGGGGAACACTGAAGCTTTCTTT
-	TRBJ1-2	TRBV29-1	-	CSVDRDVPRSTF	TGCAGCGTGGACCGGGACGTCCCTCGTTCCACCTTC
few	TRBJ2-3	TRBV12-3/TRBV12-4	TRBD2	CASSLAPGGTSTDTQYF	TGTGCCAGCAGTTTAGCTCCGGGAGGCACTAGCACAGATACGCAGTATTTT
-	TRBJ2-7	TRBV7-8	-	CASREASYEQYF	TGTGCCAGCAGGGAGGCCTCCTACGAGCAGTACTTC
few	TRBJ1-6	TRBV9	TRBD1	CASSVGSTGAALHF	TGTGCCAGCAGCGTAGGATCGACAGGGGCAGCCCTCCACTTT
-	TRBJ2-3	TRBV7-2	-	CASSRGLITDTQYF	TGTGCCAGCAGCCGGGGACTCATCACAGATACGCAGTATTTT
-	TRBJ1-2	TRBV12-3/TRBV12-4	-	CASSLRDGYGYTF	TGTGCCAGCAGTCTACGGGACGGCTATGGCTACACCTTC
few	TRBJ2-2	TRBV24-1	-	CATTGTNTGELFF	TGTGCCACCACCGGTACGAACACCGGGGAGCTGTTTTTT
few	TRBJ2-5	TRBV24-1	-	CATSDSPGRTQYF	TGTGCCACCAGTGATTCTCCGGGGCGGACCCAGTACTTC
-	TRBJ1-2	TRBV7-2	-	CASRSTGYGYTF	TGTGCCAGCAGATCAACAGGGTATGGCTACACCTTC
few	TRBJ1-1	TRBV6-5	-	CASSYSAGWDWNTEAFF	TGTGCCAGCAGTTACTCGGCGGGGTGGGATTGGAACACTGAAGCTTTCTTT
few	TRBJ2-5	TRBV7-2	TRBD2	CASGLAGAQETQYF	TGTGCCAGCGGACTAGCGGGGGCCCAAGAGACCCAGTACTTC
-	TRBJ1-1	TRBV3-1	-	CASSQEWAMNTEAFF	TGTGCCAGCAGCCAAGAGTGGGCCATGAACACTGAAGCTTTCTTT
few	TRBJ2-3	TRBV6-4	-	CASSESLATDTQYF	TGTGCCAGCAGTGAATCCCTCGCCACAGATACGCAGTATTTT
few	TRBJ2-5	TRBV29-1	TRBD1	CSAGQGIGETQYF	TGCAGCGCCGGACAGGGTATCGGCGAGACCCAGTACTTC
few	TRBJ1-6	TRBV5-1	-	CASSLAPGTSPLHF	TGCGCCAGCAGCTTGGCCCCAGGTACTTCACCCCTCCACTTT
many	TRBJ2-3	TRBV5-6	-	CASSLLADTQYF	TGTGCCAGCAGCTTGCTAGCAGATACGCAGTATTTT
many	TRBJ2-3	TRBV3-1	TRBD2	CASSQKGLAGGLRTDTQYF	TGTGCCAGCAGCCAAAAGGGACTAGCGGGGGGCCTTCGAACAGATACGCAGTATTTT
-	TRBJ2-2	TRBV7-9	-	CASSSGNTGELFF	TGTGCCAGCAGTTCAGGGAACACCGGGGAGCTGTTTTTT
few	TRBJ2-1	TRBV5-8	-	CASSPHGGEQFF	TGTGCCAGCAGCCCCCATGGGGGGGAGCAGTTCTTC
-	TRBJ1-2	TRBV3-1	-	CASSQRDGYTF	TGTGCCAGCAGCCAGAGGGATGGCTACACCTTC
-	TRBJ2-5	TRBV5-8	-	CASRGFETQYF	TGTGCCAGCAGGGGGTTCGAGACCCAGTACTTC
few	TRBJ2-1	TRBV6-1	-	CASLWKTYNEQFF	TGTGCCAGTCTTTGGAAAACCTACAATGAGCAGTTCTTC
few	TRBJ2-1	TRBV6-2/TRBV6-3	TRBD1	CASSTYRGPYNEQFF	TGTGCCAGCAGTACCTACAGGGGGCCCTACAATGAGCAGTTCTTC
few	TRBJ1-2	TRBV4-1	TRBD1	CASSHLFPGGWGYTF	TGCGCCAGCAGCCATCTATTCCCAGGGGGCTGGGGCTACACCTTC
-	TRBJ1-1	TRBV12-5	-	CASGLGKEAFF	TGTGCTAGTGGTTTGGGAAAGGAAGCTTTCTTT
few	TRBJ1-2	TRBV5-1	-	CASSPSNYGYTF	TGCGCCAGCAGCCCGAGTAACTATGGCTACACCTTC
-	TRBJ1-6	TRBV7-3	-	CASSLMAGKNSPLHF	TGTGCCAGCAGCTTAATGGCAGGGAAGAATTCACCCCTCCACTTT
few	TRBJ1-4	TRBV29-1	-	CSVAPGEKLFF	TGCAGCGTCGCACCGGGCGAAAAACTGTTTTTT
many	TRBJ2-2	TRBV7-2	TRBD2	CASSLVAGGGTGELFF	TGTGCCAGCAGCTTAGTGGCGGGGGGGGGCACCGGGGAGCTGTTTTTT
-	TRBJ1-1	TRBV7-2	-	CASSLSLGTNTEAFF	TGTGCCAGCAGCTTGTCACTGGGAACGAACACTGAAGCTTTCTTT
few	TRBJ1-3	TRBV12-3/TRBV12-4	-	CASTGAGKPTPRTGNTIYF	TGTGCCAGCACCGGCGCAGGGAAACCTACCCCTCGAACTGGAAACACCATATATTTT
few	TRBJ1-2	TRBV10-3	-	CAISGRDFGDGYTF	TGTGCCATCAGTGGCAGGGACTTTGGAGATGGCTACACCTTC
-	TRBJ1-2	TRBV12-3/TRBV12-4	-	CATTRGASGYTF	TGTGCCACCACTCGGGGGGCGAGTGGCTACACCTTC
few	TRBJ2-1	TRBV23-1	TRBD2	CASASGGNNEQFF	TGCGCCAGCGCTAGCGGGGGGAACAATGAGCAGTTCTTC
-	TRBJ2-2	TRBV14	-	CASSRQFSTGELFF	TGTGCCAGCAGCCGTCAATTCTCCACCGGGGAGCTGTTTTTT
many	TRBJ2-3	TRBV7-9	TRBD1	CASSADRGGDTQYF	TGTGCCAGCAGCGCCGACAGGGGGGGAGATACGCAGTATTTT
few	TRBJ1-1	TRBV6-2/TRBV6-3	-	CASTGVSGNTEAFF	TGTGCCAGCACGGGCGTTTCCGGGAACACTGAAGCTTTCTTT
-	TRBJ2-3	TRBV6-5	-	CASNYARGDTQYF	TGTGCCAGCAATTACGCTAGGGGGGATACGCAGTATTTT
many	TRBJ2-7	TRBV20-1	-	CSARGTSYEQYF	TGCAGTGCTAGAGGCACTTCCTACGAGCAGTACTTC
few	TRBJ1-5	TRBV28	-	CASSRTFNQPQHF	TGTGCCAGCAGTCGGACCTTCAATCAGCCCCAGCATTTT
-	TRBJ2-2	TRBV5-1	-	CASSLGERTGELFF	TGCGCCAGCAGTTTGGGAGAACGTACCGGGGAGCTGTTTTTT
many	TRBJ2-2	TRBV5-1	-	CASSLAGRDTGELFF	TGCGCCAGCAGCTTGGCCGGCAGGGACACCGGGGAGCTGTTTTTT
few	TRBJ1-2	TRBV3-1	-	CASSQLGQSYGYTF	TGTGCCAGCAGCCAACTCGGGCAGAGCTATGGCTACACCTTC